A single sample is the source of the 9 T cell receptor beta chains below, sequenced in a study of T and B cells in COVID-19 patients. From blood, 250-500 ng of genomic DNA served as TRB template. BIOMED2 TRB-A/B primer pools were used in multiplex TRB PCR. TCRdb reanalysed the multiplex PCR reads using MiXCR and keeps one entry per CDR3 protein. The sample lists about 8,400 distinct CDR3 sequences, 25% occurring once. Sequencing used blood. These receptors were taken from a human donor who had recovered from COVID-19.

Judged by abundance, this clonotype is medium-sized. The V and J genes are TRBV27 and TRBJ2-1, with a possible D match to TRBD2 (6 bases). CDR3 length: 14 amino acids. The V and J ends lost 4 bases and 2 bases respectively, with 9 bases between them. From germline, CDR1 is MNHEY and CDR2 SMNVEV (reference sequence). DNA of the CDR3: TGTGCCAGCAGTTCCGGAGGGACCTACAATGAGCAGTTCTTC. Protein product: CASSSGGTYNEQFF.

Sample share makes this clonotype large. At one end, the junction sequence differs from germline, possibly due to a read error. V and J are TRBV19 and TRBJ2-3; 10 nucleotides align to TRBD1. Germline loops: CDR1 LNHDA, CDR2 SQIVND (reference sequence). The CDR3 covers 15 residues. DNA for the CDR3: TGTGCCAGTAGCATAGACAGGGGGCGTGGAGATACGCAGTATTTT. Protein: CASSIDRGRGDTQYF.

By share, this clonotype counts as medium-sized. V usage is TRBV27 and J usage is TRBJ2-3; maybe TRBD1 (6 bases). The V gene lost 8 bases and the J gene lost 5 bases, with 14 bases spanning the gap. CDR3 length: 13 residues. Germline CDR1 and CDR2: MNHEY and SMNVEV (reference sequence). DNA of the CDR3: TGTGCCAGCTCTGACTGGGGGCAAGATACGCAGTATTTT. Translated, it gives CASSDWGQDTQYF.

V usage is TRBV7-2 and J usage is TRBJ1-1; D is ambiguous. From germline, CDR1 is SGHTA and CDR2 FQGNSA. The V end lost 1 base, the J end lost 0 bases, and 15 bases lay between the germline ends. This CDR3 is built from 17 residues. Here the CDR3 reads CASSLVPGSEMNTEAFF. CDR3 DNA: TGTGCCAGCAGCTTAGTCCCCGGATCGGAAATGAACACTGAAGCTTTCTTT.

The table lists this clonotype with a count of one. The rearrangement joins TRBV20-1 to TRBJ2-4; TRBD2 matches 7 bases. The germline CDR1 and CDR2 sequences are DFQATT and SNEGSKA (reference sequence). The CDR3 covers 14 residues. Trimming took 6 bases from V and 3 from J; bases not matched to a gene: 8. The CDR3 sequence: CSAVAGRDKNIQYF. As DNA, the CDR3 is TGCAGTGCAGTCGCGGGGAGGGACAAAAACATTCAGTACTTC.

The chain couples TRBV19 to TRBJ2-3, with 8 bases aligning to TRBD1. Looked up from germline, CDR1 is LNHDA and CDR2 is SQIVND (reference sequence). J was trimmed by 5 bases and V by 10 bases; bases with no gene match: 11. The CDR3 length is 14 residues. The CDR3 DNA sequence: TGTGCCATTGCGACAGGGGCCGCAGGAGATACGCAGTATTTT. It translates to CAIATGAAGDTQYF.

Details on this clonotype: The DNA is left out, because the CDR3 cannot be placed on it with certainty; the CDR3 is given as TCRdb lists it. The chain has TRBV11-2 and TRBJ1-3; the table's D call, TRBD1, was not checked against the DNA. Germline values: CDR1 SGHAT, CDR2 FQNNGV. The CDR3 region is 16 residues in length, termini included. The CDR3 spells CASSLVGPGSRNTIYF.

This clonotype was picked up many times. V usage is TRBV10-3 and J usage is TRBJ1-3; 7 bases agree with TRBD1. This CDR3 has 13 amino acids. V was clipped by 8 bases and J by 3 bases; unmatched bases: 4. Germline CDR1 reads ENHRY; CDR2 reads SYGVKD. In DNA, the CDR3 is TGTGCCATCGGGGGGACAGTTGGAAACACCATATATTTT. Residues: CAIGGTVGNTIYF.

This sequence joins TRBV7-9 and TRBJ1-6; TRBD1 matches 8 bases. The ends lost 8 bases at V and 7 bases at J; junction bases unmatched: 7. Germline values: CDR1 SEHNR, CDR2 FQNEAQ (reference sequence). The CDR3 consists of 14 residues. Here the CDR3 reads CASVSGTGNSPLHF. CDR3 DNA sequence: TGTGCCAGCGTATCCGGGACAGGAAATTCACCCCTCCACTTT.